The source of this TCR beta chain is a study of cytomegalovirus exposure and HLA in healthy donors. About the study: Unique TCRs from HLA-typed donors, 80 million to 100 million of them, were held in an early data release. Study results and caveats: Looking again later, the authors saw that most CMV-associated TCR beta chains seemed HLA-restricted. It emerged from a later analysis that several of the most significant clusters appeared to be linked to common viral pathogens.

This clone was seen only once. Antigen specificity is unknown. A junction end diverges from the germline sequence, so it may reflect a read error. Healthy bone marrow donors supplied every sample. CDR1 and CDR2 (germline): KGHSH, LQKENI. The CDR3 loop spans 16 amino acids. 60 Vbeta and 13 Jbeta primers were used in PCR. The data were produced by immunoSEQ multiplex PCR, yet TCRdb's version contains in-frame clones alone and is incomplete. The table includes around 90,000 clones, approximately 86% detected once. Sample: PBMCs. The chain has TRBV18 and TRBJ2-2; D is perhaps TRBD2 (6 bases). This receptor was taken from a young man in good health and CMV-seropositive. The CDR3, as DNA: TGTGCCAGCTCACCCAACTGGACCCCGGGCACCGGGGGGCTGTTTTTT. Its translation is CASSPNWTPGTGGLFF. Looking up the rest from reference TRBV18 and TRBJ2-2 gives the full variable domain: NAGVMQNPRHLVRRRGQEARLRCSPMKGHSHVYWYRQLPEEGLKFMVYLQKENIIDESGMPKERFSAEFPKEGPSILRIQQVVRGDSAAYFCASSPNWTPGTGGLFFGEGSRLTVL.